The present entry profiles one T cell receptor beta chain with its context. This sample stems from a study of shared T cell receptors in the human thymus. The CDR3 is made up of 13 amino acids. With V trimmed by 8 bases and J by 9 bases, 5 bases remained unmatched. Per germline, CDR1 GTSNPN and CDR2 SVGIG (reference sequence). This table comes from immunoSEQ multiplex PCR, and its TCRdb copy is limited to in-frame clones, with some not included. The sample carries some 700,000 clones, roughly 90% recorded once. The sample was also reused in another study, on human thymus T cells. From that paper: Thymic resections from corrective heart surgery supplied the tissue.

This clonotype was obtained from a boy under three years old with a congenital heart defect. The source material was thymocytes. The gene calls are TRBV30 and TRBJ2-1; 15 nucleotides line up with TRBD2. CDR3 sequence: CARTSGRASEQFF. The CDR3 bases are TGTGCCAGGACTAGCGGGAGGGCCAGTGAGCAGTTCTTC.